Listed below are T cell receptor beta chains from one sample, sequenced in a study of T cells in Graves' hyperthyroidism and ophthalmopathy. TCRdb passed the multiplex PCR reads through MiXCR, listing each CDR3 protein once. The profile covers 400,000 to 600,000 distinct CDR3 sequences, with around 15% appearing a single time and over 25% taken by the ten largest. The sample taken for sequencing was blood. Receptors were obtained from a young woman with Graves' ophthalmopathy. The CDR3 runs from the conserved cysteine through the conserved F or W. D genes are given only for firm matches. Clone size appears in some rows only: once, few, many, or a class for an expanded clone.

J gene | D gene | clone size | V gene | CDR3 DNA | CDR3 protein
TRBJ2-7 | TRBD2 | NA | TRBV27 | TGTGCCAGCAGTTTAAGGTGGGAGGGGTCCTACGAGCAGTACTTC | CASSLRWEGSYEQYF
TRBJ1-1 | NA | many | TRBV30 | TGTGCCTGGAATCTAGGGGGTGGTACTGAAGCTTTCTTT | CAWNLGGGTEAFF
TRBJ2-1 | NA | many | TRBV30 | TGTGCCTGGAGTCACTGGGAGAGCTCCTACAATGAGCAGTTCTTC | CAWSHWESSYNEQFF
TRBJ2-1 | TRBD2 | many | TRBV27 | TGTGCCAGCAGTTTTGACCTAGCGGGATTAAATGAGCAGTTCTTC | CASSFDLAGLNEQFF
TRBJ1-1 | NA | many | TRBV7-8 | TGTGCCAGCATCCAAGGAGGTCTCATGAACACTGAAGCTTTCTTT | CASIQGGLMNTEAFF
TRBJ2-5 | TRBD2 | few | TRBV18 | TGTGCCAGCTCACAAATAGGACTAGCCGGCCAAGAGACCCAGTACTTC | CASSQIGLAGQETQYF
TRBJ2-2 | NA | NA | TRBV28 | TGTGCCAGCAAAAAATACGGGGAGCTGTTTTTT | CASKKYGELFF
TRBJ1-2 | NA | NA | TRBV11-2 | TGTGCCAGCAGCGTAAGACAGGTGCGTGGCTACACCTTC | CASSVRQVRGYTF
TRBJ1-2 | TRBD1 | few | TRBV25-1 | TGTGCCAGCAGTGGCTCTGCCCGGACAGGGTTTGGGAATGGCTACACCTTC | CASSGSARTGFGNGYTF
TRBJ2-1 | TRBD2 | NA | TRBV20-1 | TGCAGTGCTATGGGGACTAGCGGAAAAAGGGACTACAATGAGCAGTTCTTC | CSAMGTSGKRDYNEQFF
TRBJ2-7 | NA | NA | TRBV25-1 | TGTGCCAGGGAGGGCGGAGCCGTAGACTACGAGCAGTACTTC | CAREGGAVDYEQYF
TRBJ2-3 | TRBD1 | few | TRBV10-3 | TGTGCCATCACCCAAGGACAGGGCACAGATACGCAGTATTTT | CAITQGQGTDTQYF
TRBJ2-7 | NA | NA | TRBV6-1 | TGTGCCAGCAATGAAAGGATTGCCTACGAGCAGTACTTC | CASNERIAYEQYF
TRBJ2-7 | NA | many | TRBV28 | TGTGCCAGCAGTTTGGACTACTCCTACGAGCAGTACTTC | CASSLDYSYEQYF
TRBJ2-3 | NA | few | TRBV11-2 | TGTGCCAGCAGCTTAGATCAGGGCAGGGGGGAAGATACGCAGTATTTT | CASSLDQGRGEDTQYF
TRBJ1-2 | NA | many | TRBV6-1 | TGTGCCAGCAGTGAATATCTGGCAGGCTCCAGGGATGGCTACACCTTC | CASSEYLAGSRDGYTF
TRBJ1-2 | NA | many | TRBV20-1 | TGCAGTTCAGAGTCCCGACGCGACTATGGCTACACCTTC | CSSESRRDYGYTF
TRBJ1-2 | NA | few | TRBV20-1 | TGCAGTGCTCCGTACAGGGTCTATGGCTACACCTTC | CSAPYRVYGYTF
TRBJ2-4 | TRBD2 | NA | TRBV12-3/TRBV12-4 | TGTGCCAGCAGTTCCCTAGCGGGAGCTTTAACCAAAAACATTCAGTACTTC | CASSSLAGALTKNIQYF
TRBJ2-1 | NA | many | TRBV5-1 | TGCGCCAGCAGCTTGGACAGGGTGTCCTACAATGAGCAGTTCTTC | CASSLDRVSYNEQFF
TRBJ2-7 | TRBD2 | many | TRBV27 | TGTGCCAGCAGTTCGGCGGGACTAGCGTTCTACGAGCAGTACTTC | CASSSAGLAFYEQYF
TRBJ2-1 | TRBD1 | NA | TRBV7-2 | TGTGCCAGCAGCTTAGCCCCCGGGACAGGGGGCAATGAGCAGTTCTTC | CASSLAPGTGGNEQFF
TRBJ2-5 | NA | NA | TRBV20-1 | TGCAGTGCTAGAGAGCAGGGGCTGGGGGAGACCCAGTACTTC | CSAREQGLGETQYF
TRBJ2-5 | NA | NA | TRBV5-8 | TGTGCCAGCAGCTATAAAGGGGGTCTCCAAGAGACCCAGTACTTC | CASSYKGGLQETQYF
TRBJ1-2 | TRBD1 | few | TRBV9 | TGTGCCAGCAGCCCAATAATGATGGGGGGACAGGGTTCCGGTGGCTACACCTTC | CASSPIMMGGQGSGGYTF
TRBJ2-3 | TRBD2 | few | TRBV29-1 | TGCAGCGTGAGGACTAGCGGCCACACAGATACGCAGTATTTT | CSVRTSGHTDTQYF
TRBJ2-5 | NA | many | TRBV7-2 | TGTGCCAGCACCCGGACACAGGAGACCCAGTACTTC | CASTRTQETQYF
TRBJ2-2 | TRBD2 | few | TRBV5-1 | TGCGCCAGCAGCCCGGGACTAGCGGTTTTAAACACCGGGGAGCTGTTTTTT | CASSPGLAVLNTGELFF
TRBJ2-5 | NA | NA | TRBV6-2/TRBV6-3 | TGTGCCAGCAGCGTACGCGGGAAAGAGACCCAGTACTTC | CASSVRGKETQYF
TRBJ2-2 | NA | many | TRBV5-1 | TGCGCCAGCAGCTTGGGGCAGAGCACCGGGGAGCTGTTTTTT | CASSLGQSTGELFF
TRBJ1-2 | TRBD1 | few | TRBV7-9 | TGTGCCAGCAGCTTGTTGTTACAGGGGGCTTGGGGCTACACCTTC | CASSLLLQGAWGYTF
TRBJ1-6 | NA | many | TRBV5-1 | TGCGCCAGCAGCTTGGGGGAAGGTCAGAGGAATAATTCACCCCTCCACTTT | CASSLGEGQRNNSPLHF
TRBJ2-3 | TRBD2 | NA | TRBV28 | TGTGCCAGCAGTTTAGGGCTAGCGGGAGGGCCGGGGACAGATACGCAGTATTTT | CASSLGLAGGPGTDTQYF
TRBJ1-2 | TRBD1 | many | TRBV20-1 | TGCAGTGCTAGAACCGGACAGGGGAGAAACTATGGCTACACCTTC | CSARTGQGRNYGYTF
TRBJ2-1 | NA | many | TRBV7-2 | TGTGCCAGCAGCTTAGGGGGACAACCTCCAGCCTCGCGGTTCTTC | CASSLGGQPPASRFF